These 32 T cell receptor beta chains were all obtained from the same sample, sequenced in a study of spatial heterogeneity in lung cancer. TCRdb analysed the 5' RACE reads with MiXCR anew, one entry per CDR3 protein. The sample shows roughly 48,000 distinct CDR3 sequences, less than 6% of them seen only once. Time point of the sample: sample taken at primary tumor resection. Sequencing was performed on PBMCs, taken at surgery. The receptors stem from a male donor with early-stage non-small cell lung cancer.

This clonotype was recorded at least ten times. This chain joins TRBV18 and TRBJ1-1; D not resolved. Per the germline V gene, CDR1 is KGHSH and CDR2 is LQKENI. Trimming pared 2 bases from V and 2 bases from J, leaving 9 bases between. The CDR3 is made up of 14 amino acids. The CDR3 DNA reads as TGTGCCAGCTCACCAACTCCCGGAAACACTGAAGCTTTCTTT. Its translation is CASSPTPGNTEAFF.

This clonotype was seen ten or more times. The J gene is TRBJ1-5, the V gene TRBV6-5; no clear D gene. Looked up from germline, CDR1 is MNHEY and CDR2 is SVGAGI. CDR3 length equals 15 residues. V was shortened by 6 bases and J by 0 bases, with 12 bases between the two germline ends. The CDR3 here is CASRQWGDSNQPQHF. The CDR3 DNA reads as TGTGCCAGCAGGCAATGGGGAGATAGCAATCAGCCCCAGCATTTT.

This clonotype was seen repeatedly, ten times or more. The rearrangement uses TRBV29-1 and TRBJ2-1; 13 positions match TRBD2. CDR1 and CDR2 (germline): SQVTM, ANQGSEA. V was pared by 7 bases and J by 11 bases, with 8 bases of the junction left unmatched. There are 13 residues in the CDR3. CDR3 amino acids: CSAGTSGTLQQFF. CDR3 nucleotides: TGCAGCGCCGGGACTAGCGGGACTTTACAGCAGTTCTTC.

This clonotype was recorded many times. The J gene is TRBJ2-3, the V gene TRBV5-1; D is undetermined. Trimming left V 7 bases short and J 0 bases short, with 6 bases between. CDR3 size: 12 residues. The germline V gene encodes CDR1 SGHRS and CDR2 YFSETQ. The CDR3 region has the DNA TGCGCCAGCCGCTCTAGCACAGATACGCAGTATTTT. This translates into CASRSSTDTQYF.

V usage is TRBV5-1 and J usage is TRBJ2-2; D ambiguous. V was clipped by 0 bases and J by 4 bases, with 7 bases between them. CDR3 length equals 14 residues. Germline loops: CDR1 SGHRS, CDR2 YFSETQ. The CDR3 DNA is TGCGCCAGCAGCTTGGAGGGCAGCACCGGGGAGCTGTTTTTT. Translation: CASSLEGSTGELFF.

The table lists this clonotype with many counts. V and J are TRBV19 and TRBJ2-3, with D perhaps TRBD1 or TRBD2 (5 bases each). CDR3 length: 13 amino acids. Germline-derived CDR1 and CDR2 are LNHDA and SQIVND (reference sequence). The V and J ends lost 7 bases and 4 bases respectively, with 12 bases between them. In DNA, the CDR3 is TGTGCCAGTACATACAGAGGGGCAGATACGCAGTATTTT. Translating it yields CASTYRGADTQYF.

Many counts were recorded for this clonotype. The V gene is TRBV5-1, the J gene TRBJ2-7, with TRBD1 matching over 8 bases. The CDR3 sequence is 14 residues long. The germline CDR1 and CDR2 sequences are SGHRS and YFSETQ. Losses at the gene ends were 4 bases for V and 3 bases for J; bases not matched to a gene: 6. The CDR3 reads CASSPGQGSYEQYF. The CDR3 DNA reads as TGCGCCAGCAGCCCAGGACAGGGAAGCTACGAGCAGTACTTC.

This clonotype has a count of ten or more. V and J are TRBV2 and TRBJ2-1, with TRBD2 matching over 8 bases. CDR1 is SNHLY and CDR2 is FYNNEI in the germline V gene. Germline trimming cut 4 bases from V and 3 bases from J; bases unmatched to any gene: 5. The CDR3 loop spans 15 amino acids. Written as DNA, the CDR3 is TGTGCCAGCAGTGTTGAGACTAGCGTCTACAATGAGCAGTTCTTC. It encodes CASSVETSVYNEQFF. Supplemented by reference TRBV2 and TRBJ2-1, the full variable domain reads EPEVTQTPSHQVTQMGQEVILRCVPISNHLYFYWYRQILGQKVEFLVSFYNNEISEKSEIFDDQFSVERPDGSNFTLKIRSTKLEDSAMYFCASSVETSVYNEQFFGPGTRLTVL.

This chain joins TRBV7-9 and TRBJ2-3, with TRBD2 matching over 9 bases. The CDR3 is 19 amino acids. CDR1 is SEHNR, CDR2 FQNEAQ, per germline (reference sequence). The junction had 11 bases not matched to a gene; V was cut back by 1 base and J by 0 bases. In DNA form, the CDR3 reads TGTGCCAGCAGCTTAGGACTAGCGGCTACCGGATATAGCACAGATACGCAGTATTTT. Encoded protein: CASSLGLAATGYSTDTQYF.

This clonotype was counted ten times or more. CDR3 residues: CASSLDSALILAKNIQYF. CDR3 nucleotide sequence: TGTGCCAGCAGCTTAGATTCGGCACTGATACTAGCCAAAAACATTCAGTACTTC. V gene TRBV11-2 combines with J gene TRBJ2-4; D is unresolved. Germline V gene sequence: CDR1 SGHAT, CDR2 FQNNGV. The CDR3 contains 18 residues. The germline V and J ends were trimmed by 0 bases and 0 bases, with 15 bases remaining between them.

This clonotype came up many times. The chain joins TRBV20-1 to TRBJ2-5; 10 nucleotides match TRBD2. Per the germline V gene, CDR1 is DFQATT and CDR2 is SNEGSKA (reference sequence). This CDR3 spans 16 amino acids. The J segment lost 2 bases and the V segment lost 5 bases, leaving 11 bases of the junction unmatched. The CDR3 spells CSALSVLAGAQETQYF. The CDR3 coding sequence is TGCAGTGCTCTCTCGGTGCTAGCGGGAGCTCAAGAGACCCAGTACTTC.

In this sample, this clonotype turned up many times. The CDR3 DNA follows: TGCAGCGCCCGAAGGGCAGGGGAAAATTCACCCCTCCACTTT. Translation gives CSARRAGENSPLHF. The gene calls are TRBV29-1 and TRBJ1-6; D possibly corresponds to TRBD1 (6 bases). Germline assignment: CDR1 SQVTM and CDR2 ANQGSEA. This CDR3 is built from 14 residues. Trimming stripped 7 bases from V and 7 bases from J, with 17 bases between.

This clonotype turned up a few times. The chain employs TRBV28 and TRBJ2-3, with D possibly called TRBD1 or TRBD2 (5 bases each). The CDR3 covers 15 residues. V lost 3 bases and J 7 bases, leaving 17 bases between the germline ends. CDR1 is MDHEN, CDR2 SYDVKM, per germline. CDR3 in DNA: TGTGCCAGCAGTTTGCTGGGACGAGGGAAGAATACGCAGTATTTT. Translation gives CASSLLGRGKNTQYF.

Ten or more counts support this clonotype. This chain uses TRBV7-2 with TRBJ2-4; TRBD1 or TRBD2 may be the D gene (5 bases each). The CDR3 contains 15 residues. Germline loops: CDR1 SGHTA, CDR2 FQGNSA. V was clipped by 4 bases and J by 8 bases, with 18 bases between them. The DNA for the CDR3 is TGTGCCAGCAGCTCCGGGACCCCACGGGGTGACATTCAGTACTTC. Its translation: CASSSGTPRGDIQYF.

Ten or more counts support this clonotype. The chain recombines TRBV2 with TRBJ2-7; the D gene could be TRBD1 or TRBD2 (5 bases each). The V gene lost 5 bases and the J gene lost 1 base, with 15 bases spanning the gap. This CDR3 has 15 amino acids. Per germline, CDR1 SNHLY and CDR2 FYNNEI. CDR3 DNA sequence: TGTGCCAGCAGTCCCATCCGGGACGGGTCCTACGAGCAGTACTTC. Amino acid sequence: CASSPIRDGSYEQYF.

This clonotype was detected ten times or more. The chain uses TRBV19 and TRBJ1-1; D call uncertain. This CDR3 is built from 13 residues. V was shortened by 0 bases and J by 6 bases, with 8 bases between the two germline ends. From germline, CDR1 is LNHDA and CDR2 SQIVND (reference sequence). DNA of the CDR3: TGTGCCAGTAGTATAGAACGTGGTTCTGAAGCTTTCTTT. Its translation is CASSIERGSEAFF. The full variable domain, its missing parts supplied by reference TRBV19 and TRBJ1-1, is DGGITQSPKYLFRKEGQNVTLSCEQNLNHDAMYWYRQDPGQGLRLIYYSQIVNDFQKGDIAEGYSVSREKKESFPLTVTSAQKNPTAFYLCASSIERGSEAFFGQGTRLTVV.

This clonotype was recorded at least ten times. The rearrangement links TRBV6-5 to TRBJ2-7; D gene ambiguous. Germline V lookup: CDR1 MNHEY, CDR2 SVGAGI. With 2 bases removed from V and 9 bases from J, the gap between germline ends came to 11 bases. The CDR3 sequence is 12 residues long. CDR3 nucleotides: TGTGCCAGCAGTTACCCGCCCGTGGGGCAGTACTTC. It specifies CASSYPPVGQYF.

This clonotype was seen a few times. The chain has TRBV24-1 and TRBJ2-5; 8 nucleotides agree with TRBD2. Germline V gives CDR1 KGHDR, CDR2 SFDVKD. CDR3 size: 17 residues. J lost 1 base, V lost 3 bases, and 9 bases had no gene match. For the CDR3, the DNA is TGTGCCACCAGTGATGCACTACCCGGACTAGCCCAAGAGACCCAGTACTTC. It translates to CATSDALPGLAQETQYF.

This clonotype was recorded at least ten times. The chain combines TRBV6-2 or TRBV6-3 with TRBJ2-3; 11 bases fit TRBD2. Looked up from germline, CDR1 is MNHEY and CDR2 is SVGEGT. This CDR3 spans 16 amino acids. The junction had 3 bases not matched to a gene; V was cut back by 2 bases and J by 2 bases. For the CDR3, the DNA is TGTGCCAGCAGTTACCCTAGCGGGGGGATCACAGATACGCAGTATTTT. As protein: CASSYPSGGITDTQYF.

This clonotype was picked up a small number of times. The chain uses TRBV20-1 and TRBJ2-1; TRBD2 aligns across 8 bases. The CDR3 has 15 amino acids. CDR1 is DFQATT, CDR2 SNEGSKA, per germline (reference sequence). The V segment lost 2 bases and the J segment 1 base; nucleotides outside the gene matches: 4. Here the CDR3 DNA reads TGCAGTGCTAGAAAGCGGGAGTTGTCCTACAATGAGCAGTTCTTC. Translating gives CSARKRELSYNEQFF.

Ten or more counts support this clonotype. The genes are TRBV7-9 and TRBJ1-1; weak D call: TRBD1 (5 bases). The CDR3 runs to 14 residues. The V gene's germline CDR1 is SEHNR and CDR2 FQNEAQ (reference sequence). Trimming left V 5 bases short and J 0 bases short, with 10 bases between. The CDR3 coding sequence is TGTGCCAGCAGCCGGGGACGCCTGAACACTGAAGCTTTCTTT. Translated, it gives CASSRGRLNTEAFF.

In the case of this clonotype: This may come from a read error, since a much larger clone is one base off. The CDR3: CASSQGGDKQFF. CDR3 DNA: TGTGCCAGCAGCCAAGGAGGCGATAAGCAGTTCTTC. This chain links TRBV7-7 with TRBJ2-1; TRBD2 is a possible D gene (5 bases). The CDR3 loop spans 12 amino acids. Germline V lookup: CDR1 SSHAT, CDR2 FNYEAQ (reference sequence). V dropped 5 bases and J dropped 11 bases, with 13 bases sitting between them.

Remarks on this clonotype: A much larger clone lies one base from this, so it may be a read error. The rearrangement uses TRBV2 and TRBJ1-2; no clear D. This CDR3 contains 13 residues. Per germline, CDR1 SNHLY and CDR2 FYNNEI. CDR3 sequence: CASSDGRTYGCTF. DNA for the CDR3: TGTGCCAGCAGTGATGGAAGGACTTATGGCTGCACCTTC.

This clonotype occurred many times. This chain uses TRBV20-1 with TRBJ2-1; D is tentatively TRBD1 or TRBD2 (5 bases each). The length of the CDR3 is 12 residues. The V and J ends lost 6 bases and 6 bases respectively, with 12 bases between them. The V gene's germline CDR1 is DFQATT and CDR2 SNEGSKA (reference sequence). CDR3 sequence reads: CSAKGRTNEQFF. CDR3 sequence (DNA): TGCAGTGCAAAGGGACGGACCAATGAGCAGTTCTTC.

This clonotype was counted ten times or more. The rearrangement links TRBV13 to TRBJ2-1; D may be TRBD2 (6 bases). This CDR3 contains 18 residues. V was clipped by 4 bases and J by 2 bases, with 21 bases between them. Germline CDR1 and CDR2: PRHDT and FYEKMQ (reference sequence). CDR3 in amino acids: CASSSRDSPGPAYNEQFF. CDR3 sequence (DNA): TGTGCCAGCAGCTCCCGGGACTCCCCAGGTCCCGCCTACAATGAGCAGTTCTTC.

This clonotype was observed many times. V is TRBV27 and J is TRBJ2-1, with 7 bases identical to TRBD2. With V trimmed by 11 bases and J by 8 bases, 12 bases remained unmatched. The CDR3 is 13 residues long. Germline values: CDR1 MNHEY, CDR2 SMNVEV (reference sequence). CDR3 amino acids: CAATSQYNDEQFF. DNA of the CDR3: TGTGCCGCGACTAGCCAGTATAACGATGAGCAGTTCTTC.

The gene calls are TRBV6-5 and TRBJ2-7, with D tentatively TRBD1 (5 bases). The CDR3 consists of 13 residues. The V gene lost 7 bases and the J gene lost 5 bases, with 15 bases spanning the gap. Germline V CDR1 and CDR2: MNHEY, SVGAGI. The CDR3: CASNPQGTHEQYF. CDR3 in DNA: TGTGCCAGCAATCCCCAGGGAACCCACGAGCAGTACTTC.

This clonotype was recorded at least ten times. The chain carries TRBV6-2 or TRBV6-3 and TRBJ2-4; 12 bases align to TRBD2. The CDR3 loop spans 16 amino acids. The V and J ends lost 7 bases and 0 bases, in that order; junction bases with no gene match: 4. CDR1 and CDR2 (germline): MNHEY, SVGEGT. DNA for the CDR3: TGTGCCAGCACTCTAGCGGGAGGGCTAGCCAAAAACATTCAGTACTTC. Protein sequence: CASTLAGGLAKNIQYF.

This clonotype appeared many times. This sequence joins TRBV30 and TRBJ2-5; 7 bases map to TRBD1. The ends lost 8 bases at V and 5 bases at J; junction bases unmatched: 8. The CDR3 contains 12 residues. Germline V gives CDR1 GTSNPN, CDR2 SVGIG (reference sequence). In DNA form, the CDR3 reads TGTGCCGCCACAGGGGTTCAGGAGACCCAGTACTTC. This gives the protein CAATGVQETQYF. Supplemented by reference TRBV30 and TRBJ2-5, the full variable domain reads SQTIHQWPATLVQPVGSPLSLECTVEGTSNPNLYWYRQAAGRGLQLLFYSVGIGQISSEVPQNLSASRPQDRQFILSSKKLLLSDSGFYLCAATGVQETQYFGPGTRLLVL.

This clonotype occurred many times. The V call is TRBV3-1, the J call TRBJ2-1, with 9 bases lining up with TRBD2. The CDR3 covers 16 residues. J was trimmed by 2 bases and V by 1 base; bases with no gene match: 3. Germline loops: CDR1 LGHDT, CDR2 YNNKEL (reference sequence). The CDR3 spells CASSQGLAETYNEQFF. The CDR3 DNA follows: TGTGCCAGCAGCCAAGGACTAGCGGAGACCTACAATGAGCAGTTCTTC.

In this sample, this clonotype turned up many times. The chain links TRBV28 to TRBJ2-4; tentatively, D is TRBD1 or TRBD2 (6 bases each). The length of the CDR3 is 16 residues. Trimming took off 5 bases at V and 4 bases at J, with 18 bases between the two ends. CDR1 and CDR2 (germline): MDHEN, SYDVKM. The CDR3 bases are TGTGCCAGCAGTCATGTAGGGGGGAGCGGGAAAAACATTCAGTACTTC. Amino acid sequence: CASSHVGGSGKNIQYF.

This clonotype was observed at least ten times. The chain joins TRBV7-2 to TRBJ2-2; 10 bases agree with TRBD1. Germline V gene lookup returns CDR1 SGHTA and CDR2 FQGNSA. This CDR3 is 16 amino acids long. V lost 5 bases, J lost 4 bases, and 7 bases stayed unmatched. In DNA form, the CDR3 reads TGTGCCAGCAGCCCCAGACAGGGGGCGCGCACCGGGGAGCTGTTTTTT. It is translated as CASSPRQGARTGELFF.